Below, one TCR beta chain is given with its context. The data were produced by immunoSEQ multiplex PCR, yet TCRdb's version contains in-frame clones alone and is incomplete. The sample has under 120,000 clones, just over 90% seen once. With 6 bases removed from V and 7 bases from J, the gap between germline ends came to 9 bases. Looked up from germline, CDR1 is DFQATT and CDR2 is SNEGSKA (reference sequence). There are 11 residues in the CDR3. The data derive from a study of T cell changes during pregnancy in multiple sclerosis. The starting material was peripheral blood, obtained after pregnancy. This TCR came from a female donor with multiple sclerosis, enrolled in a pregnancy study. V is TRBV20-1 and J is TRBJ1-4; D remains unclear. The CDR3, as DNA: TGCAGTGCCGAGGCACGTGAAAAACTGTTTTTT. Its translation: CSAEAREKLFF.